This record covers a single T cell receptor beta chain. Its antigen is unknown. Sequencing was performed with immunoSEQ multiplex PCR; in TCRdb, only in-frame clones are kept and a portion is missing. The sample includes around 62,000 clones, over 75% of them seen just once. CDR3 length: 16 amino acids. The V gene's germline CDR1 is LGHNA and CDR2 YNFKEQ. V was shortened by 5 bases and J by 0 bases, with 11 bases between the two germline ends. The data were taken from a study of OX40 agonist ivuxolimab in advanced cancers. The overall study: Partial responses occurred in Three dose-escalation patients, one with hepatocellular carcinoma and two with cutaneous melanoma.

The study, taken as a whole, reports: Antigen specificity was not determined for the expanded peripheral T cells. There were, on average, more expanded clones in CD8+ T cells than in CD4+.

This chain joins TRBV4-2 and TRBJ1-6; TRBD1 might be the D (6 bases). The sequence came from an adult with an advanced solid tumor such as melanoma, head and neck, liver or kidney cancer. Specimen: CD4+ or CD8+ T cells sorted from blood, collected in a trial of the OX40 agonist ivuxolimab. In DNA, the CDR3 is TGTGCCAGCAGCTTGGGGGCGCCCTCCTATAATTCACCCCTCCACTTT. It codes for CASSLGAPSYNSPLHF.